This paragraph reports one T cell receptor (beta chain). Its antigen target is currently unknown. No much larger clone is present one base from it, and per-base qualities are unavailable. The sample comes from a study of shared T cell receptors in the human thymus (dated by TCRdb to 2020 to 2022). Regarding the study in general: The study examined how self-reactive, shared T-cell receptor alpha chains are generated in the human thymus.

Libraries were prepared through the immunoSEQ multiplex PCR assay. Drawn from immuneACCESS, this table holds only the in-frame rearrangements with V and J called that TCRdb kept. Clones are partly lost; checked studies trace under half to an unresolved V gene and leave the rest unexplained. Across this sample there are approximately 760,000 clones, with 80% to 90% seen only once. Roughly 0.01% of the sample goes to the ten largest clones. A distance of 14 bases separates the germline ends of V and J, which lose 5 bases and 0 bases respectively. The germline V gene (reference sequence) specifies LNHDA as CDR1 and SQIVND as CDR2. The CDR3 sequence holds 16 residues, the cysteine and phenylalanine included. Only the CDR3 DNA stays, 48 bases, in frame from base 1. This sample also belongs to another study, concerning human thymus T cells. As the second paper documents: In Finland, the donors were immunologically healthy infants who were having open corrective cardiac surgery for congenital heart defects. Thymus tissue was obtained as surgical resects removed during corrective cardiac surgery. V and J gene segment usage appeared biased in both thymic and peripheral blood repertoires. The related research found that thymic TCR repertoires overlapped highly between unrelated individuals. The study described the TCR alpha and beta repertoires in under ten infant thymus samples and a handful of matching peripheral blood samples. Donor ages ranged from roughly 7 to 250 days, and the cohort comprised about six male and a couple of female infants. Thymocytes were released mechanically from tissue and stored at -70 °C as pellets of about 8.5-31 million cells. Genomic DNA was extracted from frozen cell pellets with a QIAsymphony instrument. The immunoSEQ multiplex PCR assay was used to amplify the TCRB and TCRAD loci from a standardized quantity of quality-controlled genomic DNA. The amplicons spanned the V(D)J region and were long enough to cover the CDR3 and allow V and J genes to be identified. The commercial immunoSEQ service was used to sequence amplicons on an Illumina platform. Primer bias and sequencing errors were corrected as previously described, and TCRAD and TCRB definitions were based on the IMGT database. The repertoires were analysed using immunoSEQ Analyzer 3.0 and VDJTools for basic statistics, V/J segment usage, diversity estimates, rarefaction and pairwise overlap. Chao1, ChaoE, Efron-Thisted, Shannon and inverse Simpson indices were used to estimate diversity, which was also estimated on datasets down-sampled to the smallest sample. Repertoire overlap was assessed by strict matching of CDR3 nucleotide sequence, V gene and J gene, and clustering was done by Jaccard-based multidimensional scaling. On average, roughly 810,000 unique TCRB clonotypes were obtained from thymus samples, compared with about 84,000 from blood samples.

The sequenced sample consisted of thymocytes. The rearrangement combines TRBV19 with TRBJ1-3; a confident D gene designation cannot be given. The TCR comes from a girl under two years old with a congenital heart defect. Donor details come from another sample of the same person, matched by shared clones. CDR3 protein: CASSSAASHSGNTIYF. The base sequence is TGTGCCAGTAGTTCAGCAGCGTCCCACTCTGGAAACACCATATATTTT.